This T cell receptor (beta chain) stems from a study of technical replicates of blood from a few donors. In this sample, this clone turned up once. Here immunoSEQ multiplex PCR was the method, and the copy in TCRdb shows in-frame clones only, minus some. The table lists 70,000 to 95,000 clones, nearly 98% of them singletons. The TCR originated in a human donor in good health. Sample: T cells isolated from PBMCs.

This CDR3 reads CASSTGTEGYEQYF. In nucleotides, the CDR3 is TGTGCCAGCAGTACCGGGACAGAGGGCTACGAGCAGTACTTC. The genes are TRBV6-5 and TRBJ2-7, with 7 positions matching TRBD1. The V gene end was trimmed by 5 bases and the J gene end by 3 bases; junction bases not matched to a gene: 7. Germline loops: CDR1 MNHEY, CDR2 SVGAGI. The CDR3 is made up of 14 amino acids.